This T cell receptor beta chain comes out of a study of blood T cell repertoires in COVID-19. Only in-frame clones appear in the TCRdb table, and some are missing; sequencing was by immunoSEQ multiplex PCR. The sample shows about 140,000 clones, about four fifths of them seen only once. CDR1 is LGHDT, CDR2 YNNKEL, per germline (reference sequence). With V trimmed by 4 bases and J by 3 bases, 8 bases remained unmatched. CDR3 length equals 16 residues. This chain uses TRBV3-1 (or the pseudogene TRBV3-2) with TRBJ2-1; TRBD1 matches at 8 bases. The sequence came from a man between 70 and 80 years old who had recovered from COVID-19. Sample: peripheral blood. The CDR3 DNA reads TGTGCCAGCAGCCCCCGGACAGGGACTTTCTACAATGAGCAGTTCTTC. Amino acid sequence: CASSPRTGTFYNEQFF.